This is a list of T cell receptor beta chains from one sample in a study of blood T cell repertoires in COVID-19. Generated by immunoSEQ multiplex PCR, the TCRdb table keeps only in-frame clones and is missing some. Of approximately 150,000 clones listed, approximately 86% are singletons. The sample was peripheral blood. The receptor set was obtained from a woman aged 45 to 65 with acute or convalescent COVID-19. Both conserved end residues are part of each CDR3. A D gene is named only where the DNA matches it firmly. Clone size is shown for a subset of rows, as once, few, many or a class of expanded clone.

>TRBV7-9|NA|NA|TRBJ1-4
CASTLGGWEKLFF
TGTGCCAGCACCTTGGGGGGCTGGGAAAAACTGTTTTTT
>TRBV19|NA|NA|TRBJ2-1
CASSIQGIAYNEQFF
TGTGCCAGTAGTATACAGGGGATAGCCTACAATGAGCAGTTCTTC
>TRBV9|NA|NA|TRBJ2-7
CASSVQEFYEQYF
TGTGCCAGCAGCGTACAGGAATTCTACGAGCAGTACTTC
>TRBV13|NA|NA|TRBJ1-1
CASKIDRSNTEAFF
TGTGCCAGCAAGATTGACAGGTCCAACACTGAAGCTTTCTTT
>TRBV7-3|NA|NA|TRBJ2-2
CASSPNGGWSGELFF
TGTGCCAGCAGCCCCAATGGCGGGTGGAGCGGGGAGCTGTTTTTT
>TRBV3-1/TRBV3-2|NA|TRBD1|TRBJ2-1
CASSFSGGLSYNEQFF
TGTGCCAGCAGTTTCTCAGGGGGCTTATCCTACAATGAGCAGTTCTTC
>TRBV19|NA|NA|TRBJ1-4
CASTPGPSTNEKLFF
TGTGCCAGTACCCCAGGGCCCTCAACTAATGAAAAACTGTTTTTT
>TRBV6-4|NA|NA|TRBJ1-2
CASKSQGLHGYTF
TGTGCCAGCAAATCTCAGGGACTCCATGGCTACACCTTC
>TRBV30|NA|TRBD1|TRBJ1-1
CAWDRGEDEAFF
TGTGCCTGGGACAGGGGCGAAGATGAAGCTTTCTTT
>TRBV19|NA|TRBD1|TRBJ1-1
CASSIGQGSEAFF
TGTGCCAGTAGTATCGGACAGGGATCTGAAGCTTTCTTT
>TRBV5-1|NA|TRBD1|TRBJ2-7
CASSSGTGAYEQYF
TGCGCCAGCAGCTCCGGGACAGGGGCCTACGAGCAGTACTTC
>TRBV4-1|NA|TRBD2|TRBJ2-3
CASSQENLAGGVTDTQYF
TGCGCCAGCAGCCAAGAAAATCTAGCGGGGGGCGTAACAGATACGCAGTATTTT
>TRBV27|NA|NA|TRBJ1-1
CASIDTDRGLNTEAFF
TGTGCCAGCATTGACACCGACAGAGGCCTGAACACTGAAGCTTTCTTT
>TRBV9|NA|TRBD2|TRBJ2-4
CASSTPGGADIQYF
TGTGCCAGCAGCACCCCCGGGGGGGCAGACATTCAGTACTTC
>TRBV5-4|NA|NA|TRBJ2-5
CASSFGRGEETQYF
TGTGCCAGCAGCTTCGGGAGAGGGGAAGAGACCCAGTACTTC
>TRBV7-9|NA|NA|TRBJ1-2
CASRPYRVMGKNGYTF
TGTGCCAGCAGACCATACAGGGTAATGGGGAAGAATGGCTACACCTTC
>TRBV28|once|TRBD2|TRBJ2-3
CASSLSRGVPDTQYF
TGTGCCAGCAGTTTGTCCCGGGGGGTCCCAGATACGCAGTATTTT
>TRBV19|NA|TRBD2|TRBJ2-3
CASSIRTSGSTDTQYF
TGTGCCAGTAGTATTAGGACTAGCGGGAGCACAGATACGCAGTATTTT
>TRBV18|NA|NA|TRBJ1-1
CASSPAATGVNTEAFF
TGTGCCAGCTCACCCGCTGCTACGGGGGTGAACACTGAAGCTTTCTTT